The entry below gives a single TCR beta chain sequence along with its context. Antigen unknown. The CDR3 is 16 amino acids. The germline V gene has CDR1 ENHRY and CDR2 SYGVKD. Trimming at V came to 0 bases and at J to 3 bases, leaving 3 bases not matched to a gene. One entry per CDR3 protein results from TCRdb running MiXCR on the multiplex PCR reads. The repertoire consists of about 220,000 distinct CDR3 sequences, with less than 40% occurring once and the leading ten covering approximately 3.3%. This record belongs to a study of breast tumors, draining lymph nodes, adjacent tissues. Study conclusions and caveats: Compared with lymph nodes, tumors were less diverse; compared with nontumor tissue, more. Compared with basal-like, luminal-like tumors shared significantly more repertoire with nontumor tissue.

Breast cancer patients provided tissue from their axillary draining lymph nodes. This TCR derives from a female donor with breast cancer. Some clones in this sample may be carry-over from other donors' samples. The sample was axillary lymph node tissue. The chain has TRBV10-3 and TRBJ2-7; 12 bases fit TRBD2. This CDR3 reads CAISESELAGGYEQYF. The CDR3 bases are TGTGCCATCAGTGAGTCAGAACTAGCGGGAGGCTACGAGCAGTACTTC.